This section outlines one T cell receptor beta chain sequence together with its context. Its cognate antigen is unknown. A much larger clonotype is one base distant, so this may be a read error. The sample comes from a study of tumor-infiltrating lymphocytes in primary liver carcinoma. General study results and limits: Blood's top-250-clone fraction was significantly lower than that of tumors (p = 0.039). Tumor-adjacent and tumor-blood pairs overlapped less than tumor region pairs did.

From unsorted bulk tissue weighing roughly 17-31 mg, DNA and RNA were co-extracted. Every single tumor sample held over 85% viable tumor cells. A constant-region primer primed TCR beta cDNA synthesis from 500 ng of total RNA. Generation of the TCR beta libraries relied on three nested multiplex PCR rounds using slightly modified ARM-PCR. The first two PCR rounds, roughly 9 cycles each, used TRBV1-TRBV30 forward primers and a C-beta reverse primer. TCRdb itself ran the multiplex PCR reads through MiXCR, one entry per CDR3 protein. Among 100,000 to 120,000 distinct CDR3 sequences listed, roughly 85% were seen once. CDR3 length equals 14 residues. Germline V gives CDR1 KGHDR, CDR2 SFDVKD. V was shortened by 7 bases and J by 5 bases, with 16 bases between the two germline ends.

Input material: liver tumor tissue from sampling region 3. The subset: tumor region T3, left-lateral pole. This chain links TRBV24-1 with TRBJ2-5; D is uncertain. The source is a middle-aged man with primary liver carcinoma and hepatitis B virus infection. The DNA for the CDR3 is TGTGCCACCAGGGCCGCAGAGACGGAGGAGACCCAGTACTTC. Its protein product is CATRAAETEETQYF.